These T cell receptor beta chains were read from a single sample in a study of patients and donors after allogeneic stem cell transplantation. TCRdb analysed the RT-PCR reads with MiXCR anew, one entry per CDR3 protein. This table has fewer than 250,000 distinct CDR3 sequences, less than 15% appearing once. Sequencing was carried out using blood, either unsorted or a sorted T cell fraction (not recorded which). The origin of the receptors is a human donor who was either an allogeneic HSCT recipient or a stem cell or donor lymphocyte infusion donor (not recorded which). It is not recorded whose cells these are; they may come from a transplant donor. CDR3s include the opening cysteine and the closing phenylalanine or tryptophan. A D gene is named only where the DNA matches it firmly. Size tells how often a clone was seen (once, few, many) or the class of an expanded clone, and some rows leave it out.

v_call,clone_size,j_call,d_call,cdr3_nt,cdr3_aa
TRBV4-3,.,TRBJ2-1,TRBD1,TGCGCCAGCAGCCATGTGACAGGGGGAAATGAGCAGTTCTTC,CASSHVTGGNEQFF
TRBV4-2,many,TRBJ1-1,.,TGTGCCAGCAGCCAACCCCAATTGGGCTGGTATGCTCGTGAAGCTTTCTTT,CASSQPQLGWYAREAFF
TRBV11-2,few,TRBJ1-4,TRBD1,TGTGCCAGCAGCTCTCGTGGCGGGACAGGGGCAGGGACTAATGAAAAACTGTTTTTT,CASSSRGGTGAGTNEKLFF
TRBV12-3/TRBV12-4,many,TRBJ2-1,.,TGTGCCAGCAGTTTAGTACTGGTCAATGAGCAGTTCTTC,CASSLVLVNEQFF
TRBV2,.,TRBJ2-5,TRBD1,TGTGCCAGCAGCCCTGGACAGGTGCGACAAGAGACCCAGTACTTC,CASSPGQVRQETQYF
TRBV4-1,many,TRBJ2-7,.,TGCGCCAGCAGCCAAGTCCCAGGGGATGAGCAGTACTTC,CASSQVPGDEQYF
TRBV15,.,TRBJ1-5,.,TGTGCCACCAGCAGAGATAACCCGGACAATCAGCCCCAGCATTTT,CATSRDNPDNQPQHF
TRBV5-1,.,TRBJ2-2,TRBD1,TGCGCCAGCAGCAAGGGACAGGGGGCGGACGGGGAGCTGTATTTT,CASSKGQGADGELYF
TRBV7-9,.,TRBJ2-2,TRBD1,TGTGCCAGCAGCTGGGGCACAGGGGACACCGGGGAGCTGTTTTTT,CASSWGTGDTGELFF
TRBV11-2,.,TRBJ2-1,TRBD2,TGTGCCAGCAGCTTGTTCGCTAGCGGGAGTGCTCTTTACAATGAGCAGTTCTTC,CASSLFASGSALYNEQFF
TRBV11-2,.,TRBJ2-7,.,TGTGCCAGCAGCTCATCAGCCTCCTACGAGCAGTACTTC,CASSSSASYEQYF
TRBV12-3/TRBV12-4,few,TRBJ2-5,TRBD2,TGTGCCAGCAGTTCCGGGACTAGTGGGGAGACCCAGTACTTC,CASSSGTSGETQYF
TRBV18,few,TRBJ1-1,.,TGTGCCAGCTCATCTCAAGAACTTCTAGTGGCTGAAGCTTTCTTT,CASSSQELLVAEAFF
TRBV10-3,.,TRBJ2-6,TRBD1,TGTGCCATCAAGGGGGCACATGGGGCCAACGTCCTGACTTTC,CAIKGAHGANVLTF
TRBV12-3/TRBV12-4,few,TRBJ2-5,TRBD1,TGTGCCAGCAGTGACGGGACAGGGGTGGGAGAGACCCAGTACTTC,CASSDGTGVGETQYF
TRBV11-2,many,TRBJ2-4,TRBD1,TGTGCCAGCAGCCTGACAGGGACGGCCAAAAACATTCAGTACTTC,CASSLTGTAKNIQYF
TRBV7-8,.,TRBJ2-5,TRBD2,TGTGCCAGCAGCTCAGAGCGAGCGGGAGGGAAGACCCAGTACTTC,CASSSERAGGKTQYF
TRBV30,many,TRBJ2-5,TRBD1,TGTGCCTGGACCGGGACAGGGAGGAGAGAGACCCAGTACTTC,CAWTGTGRRETQYF
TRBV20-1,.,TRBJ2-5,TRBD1,TGCAGTGCTAACGACAGGGGGCAGGAGACCCAGTACTTC,CSANDRGQETQYF
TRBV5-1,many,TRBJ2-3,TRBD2,TGCGCCAGCAGCTTGGCCGTGCAGGGAGGGACAGATACGCAGTATTTT,CASSLAVQGGTDTQYF
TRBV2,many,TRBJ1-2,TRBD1,TGTGCCAGCAGTGAACGGGGACAGTTCACTGGCTACACCTTC,CASSERGQFTGYTF
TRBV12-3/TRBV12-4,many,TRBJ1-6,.,TGTGCCAGCAGTTTAGCGAGGAGGGCCTCACCCCTCCACTTT,CASSLARRASPLHF
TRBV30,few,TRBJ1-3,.,TGTGCCGGTGACATAACATCTGGAAACACCATATATTTT,CAGDITSGNTIYF
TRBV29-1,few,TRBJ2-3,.,TGCAGCGTTGAAGGAACAGCGGATGGCACAGATACGCAGTATTTT,CSVEGTADGTDTQYF
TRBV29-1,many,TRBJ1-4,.,TGCAGCGTCGGAGGGAGGAGCGGTGAAAAACTGTTTTTT,CSVGGRSGEKLFF
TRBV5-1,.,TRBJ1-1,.,TGCGCCAGCAGCCGAGACAGGACCCAAGAAGCTTTCTTT,CASSRDRTQEAFF
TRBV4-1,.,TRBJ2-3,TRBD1,TGCGCCAGCAGCCGGATTTTATCTGGGACAGGGAACACAGATACGCAGTATTTT,CASSRILSGTGNTDTQYF
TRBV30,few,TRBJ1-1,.,TGTGCCTGGAGGGACGGGATGGACACTGAAGCTTTCTTT,CAWRDGMDTEAFF
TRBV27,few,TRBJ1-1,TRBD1,TGTGCCAGCAGTTTCTCGAAAGGGACAGGGGGGAACACTGAAGCTTTCTTT,CASSFSKGTGGNTEAFF
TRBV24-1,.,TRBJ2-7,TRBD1,TGTGCCACCAGGGAGACAGGGGACAACTACGAGCAGTACTTC,CATRETGDNYEQYF
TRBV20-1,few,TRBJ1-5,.,TGCAGTGCTAGAGATGTCTCGGGGAGGAGCAATCAGCCCCAGCATTTT,CSARDVSGRSNQPQHF
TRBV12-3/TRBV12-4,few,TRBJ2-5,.,TGTGCCAGCAGTATACAGGGTCCATTAGGCGAGACCCAGTACTTC,CASSIQGPLGETQYF
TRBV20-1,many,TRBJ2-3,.,TGCAGTGCTAGGGGGCCAAGAGGTGCAGATACGCAGTATTTT,CSARGPRGADTQYF
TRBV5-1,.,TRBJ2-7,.,TGCGCCAGCAGCTTAACTACTTCCTCCTACGAGCAGTACTTC,CASSLTTSSYEQYF
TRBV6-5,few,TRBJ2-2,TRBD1,TGTGCCAGCAGTTCCCCCGGGACAGGGTCCGGGGAGCTGTTTTTT,CASSSPGTGSGELFF
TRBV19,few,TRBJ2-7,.,TGTGCCAGTAGTACCCGCGTCCACGGGGATTCCCTATACGAGCAGTACTTC,CASSTRVHGDSLYEQYF
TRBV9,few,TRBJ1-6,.,TGTGCCAGCAGCGTAGTGGCAGACAATAATTCACCCCTCCACTTT,CASSVVADNNSPLHF
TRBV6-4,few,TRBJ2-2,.,TGTGCCAGCAGAGAGCAGGGGACCGGGGAGCTGTTTTTT,CASREQGTGELFF
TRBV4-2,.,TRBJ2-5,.,TGTGCCAGCAGCCAAGATCCGGTCGAAGAGACCCAGTACTTC,CASSQDPVEETQYF
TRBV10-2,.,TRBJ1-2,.,TGCGCCAGCAGTGAGCCGGCAGGAGTTTCTAACTATGGCTACACCTTC,CASSEPAGVSNYGYTF
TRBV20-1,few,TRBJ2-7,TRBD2,TGCAGTGCTAGAAAACTAGCGGGGTTCGGATACGAGCAGTACTTC,CSARKLAGFGYEQYF
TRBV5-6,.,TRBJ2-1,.,TGTGCCAGCAGCTTACCGACAGGAAACAATGAGCAGTTCTTC,CASSLPTGNNEQFF
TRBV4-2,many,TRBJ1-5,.,TGTGCCAGCAGCCAAGAATTAGCTTTCAATCAGCCCCAGCATTTT,CASSQELAFNQPQHF
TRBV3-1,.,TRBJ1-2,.,TGTGCCAGCAGCCAGGGGACTGACAAAAGCTACACCTTC,CASSQGTDKSYTF
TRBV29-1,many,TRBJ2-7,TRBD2,TGCAGCGGGACTAGCGCACGGGACGAGCAGTACTTC,CSGTSARDEQYF
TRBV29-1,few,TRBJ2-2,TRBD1,TGCAGCGTTGCACAGGGGACCGGGGAGCTGTTTTTT,CSVAQGTGELFF
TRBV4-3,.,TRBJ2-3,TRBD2,TGCGCCAGCAGCCAAGCCCAAGTAGGACGGGGGGGAGCCACAGATACGCAGTATTTT,CASSQAQVGRGGATDTQYF
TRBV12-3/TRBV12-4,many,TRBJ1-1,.,TGTGCCAGCAAGCTCGGGGTGAGCACTGAAGCTTTCTTT,CASKLGVSTEAFF
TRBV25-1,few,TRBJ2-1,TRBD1,TGTGCCAGCAGTGAATATTTTGGGACAGGGCTGTTCTTC,CASSEYFGTGLFF
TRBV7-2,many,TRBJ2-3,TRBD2,TGTGCCAGCAGCTTAATCGGGGGGGCCGGGACAGATACGCAGTATTTT,CASSLIGGAGTDTQYF
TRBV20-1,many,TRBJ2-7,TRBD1,TGCAGTGCTAGATCGAAAGGGACAGGGCTACCTTACGAGCAGTACTTC,CSARSKGTGLPYEQYF
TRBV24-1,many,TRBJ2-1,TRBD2,TGTGCCACCAGTGATCCAGCAGTAGCGGGAGCGTCCTACAATGAGCAGTTCTTC,CATSDPAVAGASYNEQFF
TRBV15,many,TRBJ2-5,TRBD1,TGTGCCACCAGCAGAGGACAGGGGGCTGGGGAGACCCAGTACTTC,CATSRGQGAGETQYF
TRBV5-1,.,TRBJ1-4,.,TGCGCCAGCAGCTTGGCCTCGGGCAGGGCCAGCGAAAAACTGTTTTTT,CASSLASGRASEKLFF
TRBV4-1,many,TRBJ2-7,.,TGCGCCAGCAGCCAAGGTGGGGGATCACCCTACGAGCAGTACTTC,CASSQGGGSPYEQYF
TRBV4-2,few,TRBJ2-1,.,TGTGCCAGCAGCCACACCAAGGGACAATTTTACAATGAGCAGTTCTTC,CASSHTKGQFYNEQFF
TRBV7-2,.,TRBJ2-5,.,TGTGCCAGCAGCTTAGGGACCGGTGGGTTTGTGGCCCAGTACTTC,CASSLGTGGFVAQYF
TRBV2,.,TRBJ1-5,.,TGTGCCAGCAGTGAATTTCGAGCGAATAGCAATCAGCCCCAGCATTTT,CASSEFRANSNQPQHF
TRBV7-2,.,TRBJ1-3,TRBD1,TGTGCCAGCATTCTTTCGACAGGGTCCTCTGGAAACACCATATATTTT,CASILSTGSSGNTIYF